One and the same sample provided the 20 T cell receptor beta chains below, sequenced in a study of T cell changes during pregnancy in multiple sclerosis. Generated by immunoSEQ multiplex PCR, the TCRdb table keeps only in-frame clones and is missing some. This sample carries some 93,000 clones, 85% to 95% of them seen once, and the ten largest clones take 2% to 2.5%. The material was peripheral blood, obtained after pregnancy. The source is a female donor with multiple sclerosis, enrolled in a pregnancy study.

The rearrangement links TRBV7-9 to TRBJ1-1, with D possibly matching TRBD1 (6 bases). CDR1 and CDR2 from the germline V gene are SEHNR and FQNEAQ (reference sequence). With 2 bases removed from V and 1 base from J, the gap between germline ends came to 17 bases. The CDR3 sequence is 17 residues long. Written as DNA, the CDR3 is TGTGCCAGCAGCTTATCCAGAGGGGGAAACTCGAACACTGAAGCTTTCTTT. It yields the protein CASSLSRGGNSNTEAFF.

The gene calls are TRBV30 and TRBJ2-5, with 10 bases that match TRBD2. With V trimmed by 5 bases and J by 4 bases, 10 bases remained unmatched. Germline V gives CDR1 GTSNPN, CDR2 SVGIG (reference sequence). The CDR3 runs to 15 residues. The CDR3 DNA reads TGTGCCTGGCAGCGGGAGGGAAACCTCCGAGAGACCCAGTACTTC. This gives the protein CAWQREGNLRETQYF.

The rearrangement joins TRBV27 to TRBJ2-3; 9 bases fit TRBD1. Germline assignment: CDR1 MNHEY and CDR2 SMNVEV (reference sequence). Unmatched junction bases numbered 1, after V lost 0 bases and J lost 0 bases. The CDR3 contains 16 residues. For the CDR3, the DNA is TGTGCCAGCAGTTTATCGGACAGGGGCAGCACAGATACGCAGTATTTT. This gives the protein CASSLSDRGSTDTQYF.

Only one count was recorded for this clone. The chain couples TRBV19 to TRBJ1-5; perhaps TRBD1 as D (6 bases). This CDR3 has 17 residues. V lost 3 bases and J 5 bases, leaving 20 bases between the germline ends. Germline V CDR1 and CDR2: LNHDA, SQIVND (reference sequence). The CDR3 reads CASSIPWSGGADQPQHF. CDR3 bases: TGTGCCAGTAGTATCCCTTGGAGCGGGGGGGCGGATCAGCCCCAGCATTTT.

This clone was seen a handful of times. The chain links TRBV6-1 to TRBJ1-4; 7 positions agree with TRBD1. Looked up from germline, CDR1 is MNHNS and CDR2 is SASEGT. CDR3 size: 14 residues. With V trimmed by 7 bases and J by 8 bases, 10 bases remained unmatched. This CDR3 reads CASTLGDRREKLFF. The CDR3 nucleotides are TGTGCCAGCACTCTGGGGGACAGAAGGGAAAAACTGTTTTTT.

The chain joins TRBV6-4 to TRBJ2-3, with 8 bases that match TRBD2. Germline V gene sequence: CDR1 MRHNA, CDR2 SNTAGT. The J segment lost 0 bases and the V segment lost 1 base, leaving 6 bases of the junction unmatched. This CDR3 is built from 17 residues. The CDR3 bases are TGTGCCAGCAGTGACTGGACTAGCCGATCTAGCACAGATACGCAGTATTTT. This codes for CASSDWTSRSSTDTQYF.

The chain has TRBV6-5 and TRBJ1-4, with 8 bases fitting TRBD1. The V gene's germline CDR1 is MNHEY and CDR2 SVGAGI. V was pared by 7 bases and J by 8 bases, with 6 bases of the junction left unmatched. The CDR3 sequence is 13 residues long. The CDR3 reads CASKSQGAEKLFF. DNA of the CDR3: TGTGCCAGCAAATCGCAGGGGGCGGAAAAACTGTTTTTT.

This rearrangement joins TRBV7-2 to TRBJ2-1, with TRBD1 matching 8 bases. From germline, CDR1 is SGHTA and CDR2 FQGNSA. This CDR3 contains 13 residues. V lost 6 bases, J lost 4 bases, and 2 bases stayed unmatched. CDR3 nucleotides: TGTGCCAGCAGACAGGGGGGATACAATGAGCAGTTCTTC. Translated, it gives CASRQGGYNEQFF.

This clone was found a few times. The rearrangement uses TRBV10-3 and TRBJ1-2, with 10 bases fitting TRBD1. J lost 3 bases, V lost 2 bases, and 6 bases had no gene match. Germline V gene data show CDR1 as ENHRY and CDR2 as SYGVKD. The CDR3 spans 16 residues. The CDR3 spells CAISEMGQGRDYGYTF. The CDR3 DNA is TGTGCCATCAGTGAGATGGGACAGGGGAGGGACTATGGCTACACCTTC.

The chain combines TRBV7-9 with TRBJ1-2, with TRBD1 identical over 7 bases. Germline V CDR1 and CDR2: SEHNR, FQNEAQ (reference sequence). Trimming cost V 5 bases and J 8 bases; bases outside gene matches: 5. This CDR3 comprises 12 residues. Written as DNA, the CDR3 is TGTGCCAGCAGCAACAGGGGTCAGGGCTACACCTTC. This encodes CASSNRGQGYTF.

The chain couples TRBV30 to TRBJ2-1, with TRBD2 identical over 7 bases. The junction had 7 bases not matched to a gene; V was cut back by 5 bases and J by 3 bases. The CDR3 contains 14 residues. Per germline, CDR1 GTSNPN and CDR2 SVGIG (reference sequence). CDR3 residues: CAWAGTTFYNEQFF. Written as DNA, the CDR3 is TGTGCCTGGGCCGGGACTACCTTCTACAATGAGCAGTTCTTC. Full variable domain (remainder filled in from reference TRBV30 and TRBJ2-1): SQTIHQWPATLVQPVGSPLSLECTVEGTSNPNLYWYRQAAGRGLQLLFYSVGIGQISSEVPQNLSASRPQDRQFILSSKKLLLSDSGFYLCAWAGTTFYNEQFFGPGTRLTVL.

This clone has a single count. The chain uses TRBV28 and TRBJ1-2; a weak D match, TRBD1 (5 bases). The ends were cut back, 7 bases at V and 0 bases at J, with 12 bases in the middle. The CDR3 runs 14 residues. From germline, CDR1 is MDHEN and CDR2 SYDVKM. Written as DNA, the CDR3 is TGTGCCAGCACCTCAGTCAGGGCTAACTATGGCTACACCTTC. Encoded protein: CASTSVRANYGYTF.

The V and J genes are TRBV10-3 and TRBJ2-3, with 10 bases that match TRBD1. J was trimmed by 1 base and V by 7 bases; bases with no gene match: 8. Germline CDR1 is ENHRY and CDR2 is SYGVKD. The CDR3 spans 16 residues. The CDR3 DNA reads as TGTGCCATCAAGCCAGGGACAGGGGAACGCACAGATACGCAGTATTTT. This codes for CAIKPGTGERTDTQYF.

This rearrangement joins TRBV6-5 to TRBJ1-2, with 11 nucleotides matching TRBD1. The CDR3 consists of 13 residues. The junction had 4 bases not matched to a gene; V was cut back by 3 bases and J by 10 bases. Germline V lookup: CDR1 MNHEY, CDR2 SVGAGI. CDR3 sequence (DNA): TGTGCCAGCAGTTATGGGACAGGGGGACTCTACACCTTC. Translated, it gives CASSYGTGGLYTF.

CDR3 DNA sequence: TGTGCCAGCAGCTCGACAGGGGGCCGAACCCTCAATCAGCCCCAGCATTTT. It translates to CASSSTGGRTLNQPQHF. The chain uses TRBV7-9 and TRBJ1-5; 10 nucleotides agree with TRBD1. V lost 4 bases and J lost 3; bases outside the gene matches: 9. Germline CDR1 SEHNR, CDR2 FQNEAQ (reference sequence). The CDR3 has 17 residues.

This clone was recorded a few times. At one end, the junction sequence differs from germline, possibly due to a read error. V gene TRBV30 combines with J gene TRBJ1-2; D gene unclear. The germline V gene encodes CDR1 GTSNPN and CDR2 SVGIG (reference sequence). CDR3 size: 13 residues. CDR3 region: CAWNRLLQPGVHF. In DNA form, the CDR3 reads TGTGCCTGGAACCGCCTCCTACAACCGGGAGTCCACTTC.

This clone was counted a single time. The DNA of the CDR3 is TGTGCCAGCAGCTTGACTAGCGGGAGCCTTAACGAGCAGTACTTC. Amino acid sequence: CASSLTSGSLNEQYF. The chain joins TRBV7-6 to TRBJ2-7; 12 bases agree with TRBD2. The junction had 5 bases not matched to a gene; V was cut back by 3 bases and J by 5 bases. Germline assignment: CDR1 SGHVS and CDR2 FNYEAQ. This CDR3 region has 15 residues.

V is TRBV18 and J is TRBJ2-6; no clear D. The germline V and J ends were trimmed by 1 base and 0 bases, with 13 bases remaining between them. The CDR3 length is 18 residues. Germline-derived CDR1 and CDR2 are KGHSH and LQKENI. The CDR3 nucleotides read TGTGCCAGCTCACCACTTATTGATCGGTACTCTGGGGCCAACGTCCTGACTTTC. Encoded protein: CASSPLIDRYSGANVLTF.

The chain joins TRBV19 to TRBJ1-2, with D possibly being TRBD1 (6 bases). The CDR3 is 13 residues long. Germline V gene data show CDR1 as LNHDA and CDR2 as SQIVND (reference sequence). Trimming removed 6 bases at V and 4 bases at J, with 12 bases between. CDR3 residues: CASRRGGGYGYTF. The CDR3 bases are TGTGCCAGTAGAAGGGGGGGTGGCTATGGCTACACCTTC.

The CDR3 loop reads CASSVDGLVTDTQYF. CDR3 DNA: TGTGCCAGCAGCGTAGATGGCTTGGTGACAGATACGCAGTATTTT. This chain connects TRBV9 to TRBJ2-3; D remains unclear. CDR1 and CDR2 from the germline V gene are SGDLS and YYNGEE. The ends were cut back, 0 bases at V and 3 bases at J, with 11 bases in the middle. The CDR3 is made up of 15 amino acids. The full variable domain, in which reference TRBV9 and TRBJ2-3 provide the parts outside the CDR3, is DSGVTQTPKHLITATGQRVTLRCSPRSGDLSVYWYQQSLDQGLQFLIQYYNGEERAKGNILERFSAQQFPDLHSELNLSSLELGDSALYFCASSVDGLVTDTQYFGPGTRLTVL.